This TCR beta chain was sequenced for a study of T cells in localized non-small cell lung cancer. The study, taken as a whole, reports: The highest T cell clonality was in uninvolved adjacent lung, above tumor.

V was pared by 2 bases and J by 2 bases, with 19 bases between. The germline gives CDR1 MNHNS, CDR2 SASEGT. The CDR3 loop spans 18 amino acids. As for this clone: The antigen remains unidentified.

TCRdb's table, derived via immunoSEQ multiplex PCR, lists solely in-frame clones and lacks some. There are under 75,000 clones in the sample; 85% to 90% occur only once, and 21% lies in the top ten. Source: peripheral blood, taken before any cancer treatment. The source is a male donor aged 60 or over with stage III squamous cell lung carcinoma. This chain joins TRBV6-1 and TRBJ1-5; D not certain. In nucleotides, the CDR3 is TGTGCCAGCAGTGAACTCGGAAAAGGGTTAAATGGCAATCAGCCCCAGCATTTT. The encoded protein is CASSELGKGLNGNQPQHF.